These T cell receptor beta chains were read from a single sample in a study of monozygotic twins with inflammatory bowel disease. TCRdb reprocessed the 5' RACE reads and keeps a single row for each CDR3 protein, giving no DNA. In total, the table holds around 150,000 distinct CDR3 sequences. Sequenced material: blood. The receptor set was obtained from a human donor with ulcerative colitis or Crohn's disease, or a healthy co-twin of an affected twin (not recorded which). Both conserved end residues are part of each CDR3. Fields, in order: CDR3 protein, J gene, V gene.

CDR3: CASRLTSGRVNEQFF
J: TRBJ2-1
V: TRBV28

CDR3: CASAGTGELFF
J: TRBJ2-2
V: TRBV28

CDR3: CASSSTTLLGAPDYGYTF
J: TRBJ1-2
V: TRBV11-3

CDR3: CASSYRSQGWRIDTQYF
J: TRBJ2-3
V: TRBV6-5

CDR3: CASSQPGLAGGSSYNEQFF
J: TRBJ2-1
V: TRBV11-1

CDR3: CASSAGTESSTGELFF
J: TRBJ2-2
V: TRBV27

CDR3: CASSSPAGATNTGELFF
J: TRBJ2-2
V: TRBV7-9

CDR3: CASSFGPGEETQYF
J: TRBJ2-5
V: TRBV5-1

CDR3: CASSSQDRVNNEQFF
J: TRBJ2-1
V: TRBV27

CDR3: CASSQEGGRGYGYTF
J: TRBJ1-2
V: TRBV7-3

CDR3: CSALALNTGELFF
J: TRBJ2-2
V: TRBV29-1

CDR3: CATSSPGLAGAGANVLTF
J: TRBJ2-6
V: TRBV24-1

CDR3: CATSDLIRGHGYTF
J: TRBJ1-2
V: TRBV24-1

CDR3: CASSLGHSNSPLHF
J: TRBJ1-6
V: TRBV13

CDR3: CASSIVLSGTSYNEQFF
J: TRBJ2-1
V: TRBV19

CDR3: CATSRVLSNHEQFF
J: TRBJ2-1
V: TRBV15

CDR3: CASSYTLSGRSTDTQYF
J: TRBJ2-3
V: TRBV18